The next 31 T cell receptor beta chains were all read from a single sample in a study of CD8+CD57+ T cells in acquired aplastic anemia. Those patients picked for sequencing had displayed CD8+CD57+ cell expansion on flow cytometry. TCR beta VDJ and CDR3 were profiled, and genomic DNA was the template. TCRdb ran MiXCR on the reads and lists one entry per CDR3 protein. The repertoire includes around 200,000 distinct CDR3 sequences, roughly 50% of them detected once, and about 20% sits in the top ten. Sequencing was performed on sorted CD4+, CD8+, or CD8+CD57+ T cells (not recorded which) from PBMCs. These receptor sequences come from a human donor with aplastic anemia.

V gene TRBV20-1 combines with J gene TRBJ2-3; perhaps D is TRBD1 or TRBD2 (5 bases each). The CDR3 spans 13 residues. Germline V gene sequence: CDR1 DFQATT, CDR2 SNEGSKA (reference sequence). Trimming stripped 5 bases from V and 9 bases from J, with 18 bases between. The CDR3 sequence: CSAEDIRPGTQYF. CDR3 in DNA: TGCAGTGCTGAGGACATCCGGCCGGGAACGCAGTATTTT.

The chain recombines TRBV15 with TRBJ1-3; the D gene is possibly TRBD1 (5 bases). V shed 0 bases and J shed 5 bases, with 14 bases lying between them. CDR1 LNHNV and CDR2 YYDKDF come from the germline V gene (reference sequence). The length of the CDR3 is 16 residues. The CDR3 here is CATSRDYGDGRNTIYF. The CDR3 DNA follows: TGTGCCACCAGCAGAGATTATGGGGACGGGAGAAACACCATATATTTT.

This clonotype turned up a few times. The chain has TRBV18 and TRBJ1-1; D uncertain. CDR1 and CDR2 (germline): KGHSH, LQKENI. The CDR3 sequence is 14 residues long. V lost 2 bases, J lost 1 base, and 8 bases lay in between. Written as DNA, the CDR3 is TGTGCCAGCTCACCAAGGGAAACGAACACTGAAGCTTTCTTT. Its protein is CASSPRETNTEAFF. The full variable domain, its missing parts supplied by reference TRBV18 and TRBJ1-1, is NAGVMQNPRHLVRRRGQEARLRCSPMKGHSHVYWYRQLPEEGLKFMVYLQKENIIDESGMPKERFSAEFPKEGPSILRIQQVVRGDSAAYFCASSPRETNTEAFFGQGTRLTVV.

Details on this clonotype: Being one base from a much bigger clone, this may be a read error. This sequence joins TRBV5-6 and TRBJ2-7; D gene unclear. The germline V gene encodes CDR1 SGHDT and CDR2 YYEEEE. The CDR3 contains 13 residues. V gave up 3 bases and J gave up 3 bases, with 10 bases separating them. The DNA of the CDR3 is TGTGCCAGCAGCTCCCTGGACGGCTACGAGCAGTACTTC. Protein product: CASSSLDGYEQYF.

The V and J genes are TRBV7-8 and TRBJ1-1; possibly TRBD1 for D (5 bases). V was trimmed by 7 bases and J by 6 bases, leaving 18 bases between them. The CDR3 sequence is 14 residues long. Germline V lookup: CDR1 SGHVS, CDR2 FQNEAQ. The CDR3 sequence: CASIQGRATPEAFF. Written as DNA, the CDR3 is TGTGCCAGCATCCAGGGCAGGGCAACCCCTGAAGCTTTCTTT.

This clonotype was found many times. The chain has TRBV20-1 and TRBJ2-7; 9 positions match TRBD2. The CDR3 is 15 amino acids. Germline-derived CDR1 and CDR2 are DFQATT and SNEGSKA (reference sequence). The junction had 10 bases not matched to a gene; V was cut back by 4 bases and J by 3 bases. The CDR3 region is CSAKSPLAGHYEQYF. The CDR3 DNA sequence: TGCAGTGCTAAGAGTCCTCTAGCGGGGCACTACGAGCAGTACTTC.

The table lists this clonotype with a few counts. V and J are TRBV6-2 or TRBV6-3 and TRBJ2-3; TRBD2 agrees at 8 bases. The CDR3 runs to 15 residues. V dropped 5 bases and J dropped 4; count of bases not matched to a gene: 8. CDR1 MNHEY and CDR2 SVGEGT come from the germline V gene. The chain's CDR3 is CASSPGGGQSDTQYF. The CDR3 DNA follows: TGTGCCAGCAGTCCCGGGGGGGGCCAGTCAGATACGCAGTATTTT.

This clonotype was recorded many times. J is TRBJ1-2 and V is TRBV20-1; the D gene is possibly TRBD1 (6 bases). Trimming pared 6 bases from V and 8 bases from J, leaving 22 bases between. The CDR3 runs 14 residues. Germline V gene sequence: CDR1 DFQATT, CDR2 SNEGSKA (reference sequence). CDR3 amino acids: CSARDIHGGLGYTF. The CDR3 DNA reads TGCAGTGCGCGGGACATTCATGGGGGTTTGGGCTACACCTTC.

This rearrangement joins TRBV7-2 to TRBJ2-3, with D maybe TRBD1 (6 bases). Per the germline V gene, CDR1 is SGHTA and CDR2 is FQGNSA. The V end was cut by 5 bases, the J end by 4 bases, with 10 bases between. The CDR3 runs 13 residues. The CDR3 coding sequence is TGTGCCAGCAGCACGTACAGGGCAGATACGCAGTATTTT. Translation gives CASSTYRADTQYF.

The chain combines TRBV9 with TRBJ1-4; D is perhaps TRBD1 (5 bases). Trimming pared 4 bases from V and 8 bases from J, leaving 15 bases between. CDR1 and CDR2 (germline): SGDLS, YYNGEE. The CDR3 contains 14 residues. The CDR3 sequence is CASSPRDGVEKLFF. CDR3 nucleotides: TGTGCCAGCAGCCCCCGGGACGGCGTGGAAAAACTGTTTTTT.

This clonotype was recorded many times. The CDR3 reads CASSLTSQSTEAFF. The CDR3, as DNA: TGTGCCAGCAGCTTAACTTCCCAATCCACTGAAGCTTTCTTT. This rearrangement joins TRBV7-9 to TRBJ1-1; no clear D gene. The CDR3 sequence is 14 residues long. Germline V gene data show CDR1 as SEHNR and CDR2 as FQNEAQ (reference sequence). Trimming shortened V by 2 bases and J by 4 bases, and 11 bases separated the two germline ends.

The chain carries TRBV5-1 and TRBJ2-7, with TRBD1 matching over 7 bases. The J call may be in error: the DNA end matches TRBJ2-5 better. The germline V gene encodes CDR1 SGHRS and CDR2 YFSETQ. There are 14 residues in the CDR3. The CDR3 here is CASREGQSQETQYF. The CDR3 nucleotides are TGCGCCAGCAGAGAGGGACAGTCCCAAGAGACCCAGTACTTC.

This clonotype occurred a few times. The V call is TRBV24-1, the J call TRBJ2-2, with 8 bases lining up with TRBD1. The CDR3 has 14 amino acids. CDR1 and CDR2 from the germline V gene are KGHDR and SFDVKD. After removal of 5 bases from V and 7 bases from J, the junction contained 5 bases not matched to a gene. CDR3 bases: TGTGCCACCAGTGCCAGGACAGGGAACGGGGAGCTGTTTTTT. It is translated as CATSARTGNGELFF.

The chain uses TRBV28 and TRBJ1-1; a weak D match, TRBD1 (6 bases). From germline, CDR1 is MDHEN and CDR2 SYDVKM. This CDR3 has 14 amino acids. V was clipped by 5 bases and J by 4 bases, with 14 bases between them. The CDR3 spells CASSPQGGGTEAFF. CDR3 DNA sequence: TGTGCCAGCAGTCCACAGGGTGGGGGCACTGAAGCTTTCTTT.

The gene calls are TRBV15 and TRBJ2-5; no definite D call. This CDR3 has 16 residues. The ends were cut back, 0 bases at V and 9 bases at J, with 20 bases in the middle. Germline lookup yields CDR1 LNHNV and CDR2 YYDKDF (reference sequence). The CDR3 loop reads CATSRDKGSPSPPQYF. The DNA for the CDR3 is TGTGCCACCAGCAGAGATAAAGGCTCCCCCTCGCCGCCCCAGTACTTC.

At least ten counts were recorded for this clonotype. The rearrangement joins TRBV7-8 to TRBJ2-3; weak D call: TRBD2 (5 bases). The V end was cut by 1 base, the J end by 3 bases, with 8 bases between. Germline V gene lookup returns CDR1 SGHVS and CDR2 FQNEAQ. The length of the CDR3 is 14 residues. CDR3 loop: CASSLGLATDTQYF. CDR3 sequence (DNA): TGTGCCAGCAGCTTAGGTCTAGCAACAGATACGCAGTATTTT.

The chain carries TRBV5-1 and TRBJ1-6; 10 nucleotides match TRBD1. This CDR3 spans 18 amino acids. Trimming took 4 bases from V and 0 from J; bases not matched to a gene: 7. Germline CDR1 SGHRS, CDR2 YFSETQ. The CDR3 sequence: CASSPGGTGASYNSPLHF. The DNA for the CDR3 is TGCGCCAGCAGCCCGGGGGGGACAGGGGCCTCCTATAATTCACCCCTCCACTTT. Full variable domain (missing parts from reference TRBV5-1 and TRBJ1-6): KAGVTQTPRYLIKTRGQQVTLSCSPISGHRSVSWYQQTPGQGLQFLFEYFSETQRNKGNFPGRFSGRQFSNSRSEMNVSTLELGDSALYLCASSPGGTGASYNSPLHFGNGTRLTVT.

CDR3 sequence reads: CASSRGGTQETQYF. CDR3 in DNA: TGTGCCAGCAGCCGCGGGGGGACGCAAGAGACCCAGTACTTC. The chain recombines TRBV7-2 with TRBJ2-5; 8 bases fit TRBD2. The germline V gene encodes CDR1 SGHTA and CDR2 FQGNSA. The CDR3 extends over 14 amino acids. After removal of 5 bases from V and 2 bases from J, the junction contained 4 bases not matched to a gene.

The gene calls are TRBV15 and TRBJ2-7; 8 bases align to TRBD1. Germline V lookup: CDR1 LNHNV, CDR2 YYDKDF (reference sequence). The CDR3 contains 16 residues. V shed 1 base, J shed 3 bases, and the junction held 8 bases outside the gene matches. The CDR3 here is CATSRGWTGTSYEQYF. In nucleotides, the CDR3 is TGTGCCACCAGCAGAGGTTGGACAGGGACAAGCTACGAGCAGTACTTC.

This clonotype was detected many times. V is TRBV2 and J is TRBJ2-7; D is undetermined. This CDR3 has 15 amino acids. In germline, CDR1 is SNHLY, CDR2 FYNNEI. V lost 7 bases and J lost 4, with 20 bases in between. CDR3 nucleotide sequence: TGTGCCAGCACCGAAGGAGAGACGGGTCCTTACGAGCAGTACTTC. Residues: CASTEGETGPYEQYF.

This clonotype has just a few counts. The V and J genes are TRBV19 and TRBJ2-7; TRBD1 matches 10 bases. Germline trimming cut 5 bases from V and 0 bases from J; bases unmatched to any gene: 4. This CDR3 is 15 amino acids long. Germline V lookup: CDR1 LNHDA, CDR2 SQIVND (reference sequence). The CDR3 reads CASSSGTGVSYEQYF. CDR3 in DNA: TGTGCCAGTAGTTCCGGGACAGGGGTCTCCTACGAGCAGTACTTC.

This clonotype was counted ten times or more. This sequence joins TRBV18 and TRBJ1-6, with 8 bases matching TRBD1. The germline V gene has CDR1 KGHSH and CDR2 LQKENI. There are 14 residues in the CDR3. Trimming removed 3 bases from V and 9 bases from J; junction bases left unmatched: 4. The CDR3 is CASSPGTGTSPLHF. CDR3 in DNA: TGTGCCAGCTCACCGGGGACAGGAACTTCACCCCTCCACTTT.

This chain links TRBV19 with TRBJ2-7, with D perhaps TRBD1 (8 bases). V lost 5 bases to trimming and J lost 6 bases, with 17 bases between them. The CDR3 runs to 14 residues. Germline CDR1 is LNHDA and CDR2 is SQIVND (reference sequence). The CDR3 sequence is CASSQQGGVGEQYF. Written as DNA, the CDR3 is TGTGCCAGTAGTCAACAGGGGGGGGTAGGCGAGCAGTACTTC.

This chain joins TRBV20-1 and TRBJ2-7; tentatively, D is TRBD2 (6 bases). The length of the CDR3 is 13 residues. Between the trimmed V and J ends, which lost 6 bases and 3 bases, there was a span of 15 bases. CDR1 and CDR2 (germline): DFQATT, SNEGSKA (reference sequence). The CDR3 DNA follows: TGCAGTGCAGAAACCGGGACTGACTACGAGCAGTACTTC. It translates to CSAETGTDYEQYF.

The V gene is TRBV24-1, the J gene TRBJ2-6; D remains unclear. This CDR3 region has 15 residues. Germline V lookup: CDR1 KGHDR, CDR2 SFDVKD. The V gene lost 3 bases and the J gene lost 3 bases, with 8 bases spanning the gap. The CDR3 DNA reads TGTGCCACCAGTGATACTGGGTTTGGGGCCAACGTCCTGACTTTC. Protein product: CATSDTGFGANVLTF.

This clonotype came up many times. The chain couples TRBV10-3 to TRBJ2-7, with 7 bases aligning to TRBD1. V dropped 1 base and J dropped 0; count of bases not matched to a gene: 3. The CDR3 sequence is 15 residues long. CDR1 and CDR2 from the germline V gene are ENHRY and SYGVKD. The CDR3 reads CAISELGTASYEQYF. CDR3 bases: TGTGCCATCAGTGAGTTGGGGACAGCCTCCTACGAGCAGTACTTC.

This clonotype was counted at least ten times. The chain carries TRBV9 and TRBJ1-1, with D possibly TRBD1 on 6 matching bases. Germline-derived CDR1 and CDR2 are SGDLS and YYNGEE. V was clipped by 0 bases and J by 5 bases, with 29 bases between them. This CDR3 comprises 20 residues. The CDR3 region is CASSVGKGEAKKSGGTEAFF. The CDR3 DNA sequence: TGTGCCAGCAGCGTAGGGAAGGGGGAGGCGAAGAAATCCGGGGGAACTGAAGCTTTCTTT.

This clonotype came up many times. CDR3 bases: TGTGCCAGCAGCCCACGGGACAGAGAAAAACTGTTTTTT. It encodes CASSPRDREKLFF. J is TRBJ1-4 and V is TRBV7-8; 7 bases fit TRBD1. V lost 5 bases, J lost 8 bases, and 5 bases stayed unmatched. Germline assignment: CDR1 SGHVS and CDR2 FQNEAQ. The CDR3 is made up of 13 amino acids.

The rearrangement uses TRBV19 and TRBJ2-5; the match to TRBD2 covers 8 bases. The length of the CDR3 is 17 residues. The V gene end was trimmed by 5 bases and the J gene end by 5 bases; junction bases not matched to a gene: 16. Germline CDR1 and CDR2: LNHDA and SQIVND (reference sequence). The CDR3: CASSLGGPGGYEETQYF. For the CDR3, the DNA is TGTGCCAGTAGTCTCGGGGGGCCGGGGGGGTACGAGGAGACCCAGTACTTC.

This clonotype was seen many times. The rearrangement links TRBV6-1 to TRBJ1-6; D is uncertain. CDR3 size: 11 residues. CDR1 and CDR2 (germline): MNHNS, SASEGT. V was clipped by 2 bases and J by 10 bases, with 3 bases between them. CDR3 sequence (DNA): TGTGCCAGCAGTGAAACCTCACCCCTCCACTTT. This gives the protein CASSETSPLHF.

This clonotype was detected a few times. This chain joins TRBV18 and TRBJ2-5; maybe TRBD1 (5 bases). The germline V gene encodes CDR1 KGHSH and CDR2 LQKENI. The V and J ends lost 0 bases and 2 bases respectively, with 7 bases between them. There are 14 residues in the CDR3. CDR3 coding DNA: TGTGCCAGCTCACCACCCGACAGACAAGAGACCCAGTACTTC. Its translation is CASSPPDRQETQYF.